Given below is one T cell receptor (beta chain) in context. After extraction with the RNeasy kit, 0.5 to 1 ug of the RNA was reverse transcribed using random hexamers. In TCRdb, the immunoSEQ multiplex PCR reads were re-called with MiXCR into one record per CDR3 protein. The profile shows around 45,000 distinct CDR3 sequences, 90% to 95% of them singletons. The data were obtained in a study of CD8 T cells in Susac syndrome. Trimming took off 0 bases at V and 0 bases at J, with 12 bases between the two ends. CDR1 is DFQATT and CDR2 is SNEGSKA in the germline V gene (reference sequence). CDR3 length equals 15 residues.

J is TRBJ2-7 and V is TRBV20-1; D is perhaps TRBD2 (6 bases). The source material was CD8+ T cells from PBMCs. This clonotype originated in a human donor in good health. The CDR3 loop is CSARDSGASSYEQYF. CDR3 coding DNA: TGCAGTGCTAGAGATTCGGGAGCCTCCTCCTACGAGCAGTACTTC.